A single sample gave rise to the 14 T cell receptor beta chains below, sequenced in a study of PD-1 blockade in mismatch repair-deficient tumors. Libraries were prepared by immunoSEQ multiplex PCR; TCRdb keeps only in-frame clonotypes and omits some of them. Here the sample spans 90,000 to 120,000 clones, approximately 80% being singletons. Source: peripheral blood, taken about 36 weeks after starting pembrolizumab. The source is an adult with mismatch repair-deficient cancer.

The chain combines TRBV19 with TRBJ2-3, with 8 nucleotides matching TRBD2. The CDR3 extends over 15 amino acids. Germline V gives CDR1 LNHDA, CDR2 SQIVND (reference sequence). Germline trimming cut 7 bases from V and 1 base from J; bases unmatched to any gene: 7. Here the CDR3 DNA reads TGTGCCAGTAATAGCGGGGTTTTCCGCACAGATACGCAGTATTTT. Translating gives CASNSGVFRTDTQYF.

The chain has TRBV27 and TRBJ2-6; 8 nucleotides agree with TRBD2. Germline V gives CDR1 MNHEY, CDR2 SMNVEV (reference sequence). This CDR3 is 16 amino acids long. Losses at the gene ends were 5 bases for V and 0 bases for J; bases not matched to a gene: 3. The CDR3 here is CASSGTSTSGANVLTF. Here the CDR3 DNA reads TGTGCCAGCAGTGGGACTAGTACCTCTGGGGCCAACGTCCTGACTTTC.

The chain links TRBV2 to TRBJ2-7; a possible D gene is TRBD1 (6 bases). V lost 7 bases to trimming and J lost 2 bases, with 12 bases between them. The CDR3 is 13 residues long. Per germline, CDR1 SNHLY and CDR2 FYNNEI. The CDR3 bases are TGTGCCAGCAAAACAGGGTTTGCCTACGAGCAGTACTTC. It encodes CASKTGFAYEQYF.

This chain's CDR3 is CASSLQVSGANVLTF. CDR3 DNA: TGTGCCAGCAGCTTACAGGTCTCTGGGGCCAACGTCCTGACTTTC. This chain joins TRBV7-9 and TRBJ2-6, with D unresolved. The CDR3 loop spans 15 amino acids. V gave up 2 bases and J gave up 0 bases, with 5 bases separating them. CDR1 SEHNR and CDR2 FQNEAQ come from the germline V gene (reference sequence).

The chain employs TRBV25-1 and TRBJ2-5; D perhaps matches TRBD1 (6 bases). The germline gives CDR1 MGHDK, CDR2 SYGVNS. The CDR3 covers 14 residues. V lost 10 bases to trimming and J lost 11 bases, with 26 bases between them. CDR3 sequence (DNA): TGTGCCACACAAACGGACAGAAGAACGGAGGAGCAGTACTTC. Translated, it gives CATQTDRRTEEQYF.

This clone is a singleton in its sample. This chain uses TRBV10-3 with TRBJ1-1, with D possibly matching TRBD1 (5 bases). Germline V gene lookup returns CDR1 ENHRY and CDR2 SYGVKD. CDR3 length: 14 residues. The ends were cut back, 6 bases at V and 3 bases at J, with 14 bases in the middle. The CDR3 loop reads CAISVRGSDTEAFF. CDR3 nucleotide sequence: TGTGCCATCAGCGTTCGGGGGTCGGACACTGAAGCTTTCTTT.

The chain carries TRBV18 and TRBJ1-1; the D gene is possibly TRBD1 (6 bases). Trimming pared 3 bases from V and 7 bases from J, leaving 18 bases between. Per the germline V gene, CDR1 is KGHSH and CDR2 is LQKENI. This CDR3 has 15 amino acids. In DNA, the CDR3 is TGTGCCAGCTCACCTTTCGGACAGAACGATTTTGAAGCTTTCTTT. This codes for CASSPFGQNDFEAFF.

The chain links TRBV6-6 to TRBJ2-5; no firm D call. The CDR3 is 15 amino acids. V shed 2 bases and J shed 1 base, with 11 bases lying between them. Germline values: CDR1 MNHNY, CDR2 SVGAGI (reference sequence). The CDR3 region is CASSYVSGIQETQYF. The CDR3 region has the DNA TGTGCCAGCAGTTACGTATCTGGGATCCAAGAGACCCAGTACTTC.

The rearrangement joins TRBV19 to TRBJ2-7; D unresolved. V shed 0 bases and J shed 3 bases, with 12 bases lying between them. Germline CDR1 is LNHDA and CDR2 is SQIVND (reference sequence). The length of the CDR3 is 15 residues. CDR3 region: CASSIDGGDVYEQYF. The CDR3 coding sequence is TGTGCCAGTAGTATAGATGGTGGCGACGTCTACGAGCAGTACTTC.

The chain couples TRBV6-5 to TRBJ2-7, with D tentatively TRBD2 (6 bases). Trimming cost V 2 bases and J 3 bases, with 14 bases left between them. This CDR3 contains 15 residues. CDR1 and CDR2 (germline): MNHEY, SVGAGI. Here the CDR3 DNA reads TGTGCCAGCAGTTACGGGAGAGGGAGGAGCTACGAGCAGTACTTC. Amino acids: CASSYGRGRSYEQYF.

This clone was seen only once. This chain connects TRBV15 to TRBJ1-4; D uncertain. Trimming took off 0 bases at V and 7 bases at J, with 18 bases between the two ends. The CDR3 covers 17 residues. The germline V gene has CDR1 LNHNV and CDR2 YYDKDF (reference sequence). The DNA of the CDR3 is TGTGCCACCAGCAGAGATAGACTTAGAGGACCCGGTGAAAAACTGTTTTTT. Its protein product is CATSRDRLRGPGEKLFF.

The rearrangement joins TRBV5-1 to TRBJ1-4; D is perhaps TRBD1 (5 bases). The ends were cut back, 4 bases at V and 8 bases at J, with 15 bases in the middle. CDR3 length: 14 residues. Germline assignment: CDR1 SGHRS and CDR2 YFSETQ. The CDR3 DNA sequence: TGCGCCAGCAGCCCTGGGGGAGGTGGAGAAAAACTGTTTTTT. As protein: CASSPGGGGEKLFF.

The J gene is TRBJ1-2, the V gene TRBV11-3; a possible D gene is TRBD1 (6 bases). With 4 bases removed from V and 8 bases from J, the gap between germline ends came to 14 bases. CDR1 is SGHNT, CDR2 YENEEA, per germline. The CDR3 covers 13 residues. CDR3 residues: CASSSTGRYGYTF. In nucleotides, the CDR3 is TGTGCCAGCAGCTCCACAGGGAGGTACGGCTACACCTTC.

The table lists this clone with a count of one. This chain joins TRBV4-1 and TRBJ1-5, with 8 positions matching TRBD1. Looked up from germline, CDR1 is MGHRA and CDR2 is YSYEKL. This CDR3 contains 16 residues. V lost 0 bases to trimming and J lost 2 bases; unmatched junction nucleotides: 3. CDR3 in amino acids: CASSQDPGQGNQPQHF. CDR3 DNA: TGCGCCAGCAGCCAAGATCCGGGACAGGGCAATCAGCCCCAGCATTTT.